Each of the 10 T cell receptor beta chains below was sequenced from the same sample in a study of shared clonotypes between healthy human individuals. Method: immunoSEQ multiplex PCR; TCRdb's copy keeps in-frame clones and lacks some. The sample lists 950,000 to 1,200,000 clones; 70% to 80% were seen once. Sequenced material: memory CD4+ T cells from PBMCs. Subset defined: CD45RA-negative fraction. These receptors all stem from a man between 18 and 35 years old in good health. Some clones in this sample may be carry-over from other donors' samples.

The chain employs TRBV7-8 and TRBJ1-2, with 9 bases fitting TRBD1. CDR3 length: 14 amino acids. Unmatched junction bases numbered 9, after V lost 5 bases and J lost 8 bases. Germline values: CDR1 SGHVS, CDR2 FQNEAQ. The CDR3: CASSSRDRVGGYTF. The CDR3 coding sequence is TGTGCCAGCAGCAGCCGGGACAGGGTGGGCGGCTACACCTTC.

Points on this clone: The sample has other DNA sequences that encode this CDR3 too. The chain combines TRBV20-1 with TRBJ2-7, with no clear D. The CDR3 is 11 amino acids. Between the trimmed V and J ends, which lost 6 bases and 4 bases, there was a span of 10 bases. CDR1 and CDR2 from the germline V gene are DFQATT and SNEGSKA (reference sequence). The CDR3 DNA follows: TGCAGTGCCACGACACAATACGAGCAGTACTTC. Translation: CSATTQYEQYF.

This clone showed up just once. The chain combines TRBV11-2 with TRBJ2-7, with TRBD2 matching 13 bases. Germline V gives CDR1 SGHAT, CDR2 FQNNGV. J was trimmed by 7 bases and V by 3 bases; bases with no gene match: 9. This CDR3 region has 16 residues. The CDR3 here is CASSFRLAGGGREQYF. CDR3 DNA: TGTGCCAGCAGCTTTCGACTAGCGGGAGGAGGGAGGGAGCAGTACTTC.

The genes are TRBV7-2 and TRBJ1-1; possible D gene TRBD1, 6 bases. The CDR3 is made up of 14 amino acids. Germline values: CDR1 SGHTA, CDR2 FQGNSA. V lost 3 bases, J lost 0 bases, and 8 bases lay in between. Here the CDR3 DNA reads TGTGCCAGCAGCTTCGCAGGGGTGAACACTGAAGCTTTCTTT. Its translation: CASSFAGVNTEAFF.

The rearrangement uses TRBV5-1 and TRBJ2-5, with no clear D. V was shortened by 8 bases and J by 2 bases, with 16 bases between the two germline ends. CDR3 length equals 14 residues. The germline V gene has CDR1 SGHRS and CDR2 YFSETQ. CDR3 bases: TGCGCCAGTAGAAACAACATGGAACAAGAGACCCAGTACTTC. Translation gives CASRNNMEQETQYF. Full variable domain (missing parts from reference TRBV5-1 and TRBJ2-5): KAGVTQTPRYLIKTRGQQVTLSCSPISGHRSVSWYQQTPGQGLQFLFEYFSETQRNKGNFPGRFSGRQFSNSRSEMNVSTLELGDSALYLCASRNNMEQETQYFGPGTRLLVL.

The rearrangement joins TRBV20-1 to TRBJ1-2; D is ambiguous. Germline lookup yields CDR1 DFQATT and CDR2 SNEGSKA (reference sequence). This CDR3 has 11 residues. Trimming pared 5 bases from V and 4 bases from J, leaving 8 bases between. DNA for the CDR3: TGCAGTGCTGAGGGCCCCTATGGCTACACCTTC. Encoded protein: CSAEGPYGYTF.

In DNA, the CDR3 is TGTGCCAGCAGCCAAGTATCCGGACAGGGCTTTACCCCGTATTTT. This encodes CASSQVSGQGFTPYF. The chain has TRBV4-2 and TRBJ2-3, with 8 positions matching TRBD1. V dropped 1 base and J dropped 14; count of bases not matched to a gene: 14. Germline loops: CDR1 LGHNA, CDR2 YNFKEQ. This CDR3 has 15 amino acids.

This clone was counted between two and nine times. This same CDR3 is encoded by further DNA sequences in the sample. This chain links TRBV7-7 with TRBJ1-1; a weak D match, TRBD1 (6 bases). The V end was cut by 1 base, the J end by 3 bases, with 6 bases between. Germline assignment: CDR1 SSHAT and CDR2 FNYEAQ (reference sequence). This CDR3 spans 13 amino acids. The CDR3 DNA follows: TGTGCCAGCAGCTTAGACAGGGACACTGAAGCTTTCTTT. Translation gives CASSLDRDTEAFF.

V usage is TRBV28 and J usage is TRBJ1-2; D is ambiguous. Trimming took 9 bases from V and 0 from J, leaving 11 bases between them. This CDR3 is 13 amino acids long. Germline V gene sequence: CDR1 MDHEN, CDR2 SYDVKM. The chain's CDR3 is CASSGQTNYGYTF. CDR3 coding DNA: TGTGCCAGTTCAGGCCAGACTAACTATGGCTACACCTTC.

The chain carries TRBV19 and TRBJ1-5, with TRBD1 matching over 7 bases. The CDR3 runs to 15 residues. The germline V gene has CDR1 LNHDA and CDR2 SQIVND (reference sequence). With 5 bases clipped from V and 5 bases from J, the junction kept 9 bases outside the gene matches. CDR3 protein: CASSSGTTGDQPQHF. Here the CDR3 DNA reads TGTGCCAGTAGTTCGGGGACTACAGGGGATCAGCCCCAGCATTTT.